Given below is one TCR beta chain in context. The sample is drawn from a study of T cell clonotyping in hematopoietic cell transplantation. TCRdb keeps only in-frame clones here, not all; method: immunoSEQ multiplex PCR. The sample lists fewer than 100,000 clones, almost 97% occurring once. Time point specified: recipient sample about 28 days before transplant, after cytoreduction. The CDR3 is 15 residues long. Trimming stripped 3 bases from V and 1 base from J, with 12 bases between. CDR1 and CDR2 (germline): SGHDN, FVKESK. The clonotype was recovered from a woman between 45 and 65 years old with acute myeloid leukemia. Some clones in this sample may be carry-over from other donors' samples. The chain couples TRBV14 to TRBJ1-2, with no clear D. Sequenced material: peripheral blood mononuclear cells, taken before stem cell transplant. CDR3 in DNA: TGTGCCAGCAGCCAGGATAATACTTTTAACTATGGCTACACCTTC. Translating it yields CASSQDNTFNYGYTF.